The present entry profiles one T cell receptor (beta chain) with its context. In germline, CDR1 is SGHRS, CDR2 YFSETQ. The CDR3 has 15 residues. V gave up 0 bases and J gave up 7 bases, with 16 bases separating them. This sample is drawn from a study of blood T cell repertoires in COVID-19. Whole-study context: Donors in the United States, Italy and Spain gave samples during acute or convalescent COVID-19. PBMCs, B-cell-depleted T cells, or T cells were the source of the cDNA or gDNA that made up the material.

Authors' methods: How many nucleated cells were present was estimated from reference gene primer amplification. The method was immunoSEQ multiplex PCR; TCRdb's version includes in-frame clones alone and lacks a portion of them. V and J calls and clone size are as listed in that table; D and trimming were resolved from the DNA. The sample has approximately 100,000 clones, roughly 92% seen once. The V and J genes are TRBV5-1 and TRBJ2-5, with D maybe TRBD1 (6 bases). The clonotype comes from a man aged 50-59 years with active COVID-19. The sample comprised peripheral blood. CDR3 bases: TGCGCCAGCAGCTTGGTCACAGGGCGGGTTGGGACCCAGTACTTC. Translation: CASSLVTGRVGTQYF.